This record concerns one T cell receptor (beta chain) sequence. The antigen remains undetermined. The germline V gene encodes CDR1 SGHRS and CDR2 YFSETQ. V lost 1 base and J lost 12; bases outside the gene matches: 9. The CDR3 has 15 residues. Presence of unique molecular identifiers characterized the TCR beta cDNA libraries. TCRdb re-analysed the PCR reads in MiXCR, keeping a single row per CDR3 protein. Of hundreds of thousands of distinct CDR3 sequences listed, roughly 58% are singletons. The data belong to a study of post-analysis software for immune sequencing data. Study-wide points: Patients showed TRBV5-6, TRBV5-1 and TRBV20-1 among about five TRBV segments more frequent than in controls.

The rearrangement joins TRBV5-1 to TRBJ2-1; TRBD1 matches at 11 bases. The source material was blood. This TCR came from a girl under 18 with multiple sclerosis. DNA of the CDR3: TGCGCCAGCAGCTTGCTAGGACAGGGGGCGAGTGCGCAGTTCTTC. Its protein product is CASSLLGQGASAQFF.